The next 21 T cell receptor beta chains were all read from a single sample in a study of blood T cells in healthy people across ages. Then a second PCR, running about 7 to 11 cycles, was carried out with a sample-barcoded 5' primer and a J-beta primer mix. TCRdb reanalysed the 5' RACE reads using MiXCR and keeps one entry per CDR3 protein. The table shows about 720,000 distinct CDR3 sequences, with around 25% occurring only once. These data also formed part of another study, on T cells of mothers and their children.

Material for sequencing was blood. Receptors were obtained from a boy between 10 and 17 years old in good health.

This clonotype was detected only a few times. The J gene is TRBJ2-3, the V gene TRBV12-3 or TRBV12-4; 9 nucleotides agree with TRBD1. The CDR3 runs to 15 residues. J gave up 2 bases and V 3 bases, and 3 bases lay outside the gene matches. The CDR3 DNA reads as TGTGCCAGCAGTTTTACAGGGGGCTTCACAGATACGCAGTATTTT. Amino acid sequence: CASSFTGGFTDTQYF.

V is TRBV3-1 and J is TRBJ2-1; the match to TRBD2 covers 7 bases. The CDR3 is 13 amino acids. CDR1 and CDR2 from the germline V gene are LGHDT and YNNKEL (reference sequence). Losses at the gene ends were 1 base for V and 9 bases for J; bases not matched to a gene: 3. CDR3 protein: CASSQVVAGEQFF. The CDR3 DNA reads TGTGCCAGCAGCCAAGTAGTAGCGGGTGAGCAGTTCTTC.

This chain connects TRBV29-1 to TRBJ2-2; 13 nucleotides line up with TRBD2. The V gene end was trimmed by 6 bases and the J gene end by 1 base; junction bases not matched to a gene: 5. In germline, CDR1 is SQVTM, CDR2 ANQGSEA. The CDR3 is 16 residues long. Here the CDR3 DNA reads TGCAGCGTGAGAGGGACTAGCGGGATGAACACCGGGGAGCTGTTTTTT. Protein: CSVRGTSGMNTGELFF.

The DNA for the CDR3 is TGTGCCAGCTCCCGGGACACACAAAAGAGGAACACTGAAGCTTTCTTT. Translated, it gives CASSRDTQKRNTEAFF. V gene TRBV12-3 or TRBV12-4 combines with J gene TRBJ1-1, with D possibly being TRBD1 (6 bases). Trimming left V 8 bases short and J 1 base short, with 20 bases between. This CDR3 is 16 amino acids long.

This clonotype came up a few times. The chain is built from TRBV6-4 and TRBJ2-1; D is uncertain. Deletions cut 0 bases from V and 5 bases from J, with 2 bases between. The CDR3 has 12 amino acids. Per the germline V gene, CDR1 is MRHNA and CDR2 is SNTAGT. Here the CDR3 reads CASSDSNNEQFF. As DNA, the CDR3 is TGTGCCAGCAGTGACTCTAACAATGAGCAGTTCTTC.

The chain carries TRBV20-1 and TRBJ2-7; no reliable D call. Germline-derived CDR1 and CDR2 are DFQATT and SNEGSKA (reference sequence). The CDR3 has 12 residues. V was trimmed by 1 base and J by 0 bases, leaving 4 bases between them. CDR3 loop: CSARADSYEQYF. In DNA form, the CDR3 reads TGCAGTGCTAGAGCAGACTCCTACGAGCAGTACTTC.

This sequence joins TRBV5-1 and TRBJ2-5, with 10 bases matching TRBD1. V trimming: 3 bases; J trimming: 5 bases; junction bases outside the gene matches: 4. The germline CDR1 and CDR2 sequences are SGHRS and YFSETQ. CDR3 size: 14 residues. Here the CDR3 DNA reads TGCGCCAGCAGCTCGGACAGGGGGGACGAGACCCAGTACTTC. Protein sequence: CASSSDRGDETQYF.

This clonotype was found a few times. The rearrangement links TRBV12-3 or TRBV12-4 to TRBJ2-1; 9 nucleotides match TRBD2. The CDR3 covers 14 residues. Trimming at V came to 3 bases and at J to 9 bases, leaving 6 bases not matched to a gene. CDR3 sequence: CASSFRGLASEQFF. CDR3 nucleotide sequence: TGTGCCAGCAGTTTCCGAGGACTAGCGTCTGAGCAGTTCTTC.

This clonotype turned up a few times. V gene TRBV25-1 combines with J gene TRBJ2-1, with 12 bases aligning to TRBD2. This CDR3 comprises 18 residues. The J segment lost 0 bases and the V segment lost 3 bases, leaving 6 bases of the junction unmatched. CDR1 is MGHDK and CDR2 is SYGVNS in the germline V gene. CDR3 in DNA: TGTGCCAGCAGTGAGTCTTCGACTAGCGGGAGCTCCTACAATGAGCAGTTCTTC. This gives the protein CASSESSTSGSSYNEQFF.

The V call is TRBV7-9, the J call TRBJ2-1, with 9 bases fitting TRBD1. Germline assignment: CDR1 SEHNR and CDR2 FQNEAQ (reference sequence). Trimming cost V 5 bases and J 4 bases; bases outside gene matches: 6. This CDR3 spans 15 amino acids. Written as DNA, the CDR3 is TGTGCCAGCAGCGACCCGGGACAGGGTTACAATGAGCAGTTCTTC. It encodes CASSDPGQGYNEQFF.

The V gene is TRBV7-6, the J gene TRBJ2-5, with D possibly being TRBD1 (6 bases). The J call is doubtful: the DNA matches TRBJ2-1 better. Germline V gene sequence: CDR1 SGHVS, CDR2 FNYEAQ. The CDR3 totals 13 residues. The DNA for the CDR3 is TGTGCCAGCAGCCGCCCAGGGGTGAATGAGCAGTTCTTC. Its translation: CASSRPGVNEQFF.

The chain is built from TRBV29-1 and TRBJ2-1; D may correspond to TRBD1 or TRBD2 (6 bases each). The CDR3 has 15 residues. The germline V gene encodes CDR1 SQVTM and CDR2 ANQGSEA. Trimming pared 4 bases from V and 0 bases from J, leaving 13 bases between. The CDR3 bases are TGCAGCGTTGTGGGGGGCCCGAGCTCCTACAATGAGCAGTTCTTC. It specifies CSVVGGPSSYNEQFF.

This chain uses TRBV7-8 with TRBJ1-1; D may be TRBD1 (5 bases). The germline CDR1 and CDR2 sequences are SGHVS and FQNEAQ. V was trimmed by 4 bases and J by 5 bases, leaving 14 bases between them. The CDR3 loop spans 14 amino acids. Here the CDR3 reads CASSSTELGTEAFF. The DNA for the CDR3 is TGTGCCAGCAGCTCGACAGAGTTAGGGACTGAAGCTTTCTTT.

The V and J genes are TRBV29-1 and TRBJ2-4; D is perhaps TRBD1 (6 bases). The CDR3 consists of 15 residues. Germline loops: CDR1 SQVTM, CDR2 ANQGSEA. Deletions cut 1 base from V and 0 bases from J, with 10 bases between. The CDR3 sequence: CSVEGGHSAKNIQYF. The CDR3 nucleotides are TGCAGCGTTGAAGGGGGACATTCAGCCAAAAACATTCAGTACTTC.

CDR3 DNA: TGTGCCAGCAGCATAGAGGAGTGGGGCTACACCTTC. It translates to CASSIEEWGYTF. The chain is built from TRBV7-9 and TRBJ1-2, with unresolved D. V was trimmed by 5 bases and J by 8 bases, leaving 12 bases between them. Per germline, CDR1 SEHNR and CDR2 FQNEAQ (reference sequence). The CDR3 consists of 12 residues.

This clonotype was counted between two and nine times. This chain connects TRBV29-1 to TRBJ2-3; D not certain. CDR1 and CDR2 from the germline V gene are SQVTM and ANQGSEA. V was cut by 2 bases and J by 9 bases, with 12 bases left in between. The CDR3 spans 12 residues. CDR3: CSVETSQRTQYF. The CDR3 DNA sequence: TGCAGCGTTGAAACCAGTCAAAGGACGCAGTATTTT.

This clonotype appeared a few times. The chain combines TRBV11-2 with TRBJ2-3, with 9 bases lining up with TRBD1. Per the germline V gene, CDR1 is SGHAT and CDR2 is FQNNGV. The CDR3 has 16 amino acids. Trimming cost V 5 bases and J 6 bases; bases outside gene matches: 12. This chain's CDR3 is CASSRFTGGAADTQYF. The DNA of the CDR3 is TGTGCCAGCAGCAGATTTACAGGGGGCGCCGCCGATACGCAGTATTTT.

This clonotype was detected only a few times. This sequence joins TRBV10-3 and TRBJ2-1; possible D gene TRBD2, 6 bases. Germline V gene sequence: CDR1 ENHRY, CDR2 SYGVKD. This CDR3 is 16 amino acids long. V shed 2 bases and J shed 7 bases, with 18 bases lying between them. The CDR3 loop reads CAISEPPGLGKNEQFF. In DNA form, the CDR3 reads TGTGCCATCAGTGAGCCTCCGGGACTGGGGAAAAATGAGCAGTTCTTC.

This clonotype was detected a few times. V usage is TRBV7-2 and J usage is TRBJ2-5; D is uncertain. The CDR3 is 13 amino acids. V was trimmed by 5 bases and J by 5 bases, leaving 12 bases between them. CDR1 and CDR2 from the germline V gene are SGHTA and FQGNSA. CDR3 sequence reads: CASSPSNEETQYF. Written as DNA, the CDR3 is TGTGCCAGCAGCCCAAGCAATGAGGAGACCCAGTACTTC.

This clonotype has just a few counts. The chain uses TRBV6-2 or TRBV6-3 and TRBJ2-6; D is uncertain. This CDR3 is 17 amino acids long. Germline V gene data show CDR1 as MNHEY and CDR2 as SVGEGT. V lost 4 bases to trimming and J lost 0 bases, with 13 bases between them. The CDR3 DNA reads TGTGCCAGCAGTTTTTCGAGGAGATACTCTGGGGCCAACGTCCTGACTTTC. It yields the protein CASSFSRRYSGANVLTF.

V gene TRBV7-9 combines with J gene TRBJ2-3; D gene ambiguous. This CDR3 is 13 amino acids long. Trimming took off 0 bases at V and 5 bases at J, with 6 bases between the two ends. The germline V gene encodes CDR1 SEHNR and CDR2 FQNEAQ (reference sequence). In nucleotides, the CDR3 is TGTGCCAGCAGCTTAGCGCATATAGATACGCAGTATTTT. Protein: CASSLAHIDTQYF.